The T cell receptor beta chain described here comes from a study of blood T cells in healthy people across ages. The table lists this clonotype with a few counts. V was trimmed by 5 bases and J by 5 bases, leaving 18 bases between them. The CDR3 covers 15 residues. CDR1 and CDR2 (germline): SGHAT, FQNNGV. Primers used in a second PCR of roughly 6 to 11 cycles were a sample-barcoded 5' primer and a J-beta primer mix. From the 5' RACE reads, TCRdb called clonotypes with MiXCR, one entry per CDR3 protein. The sample lists 910,000 or so distinct CDR3 sequences, 51% occurring once. The chain combines TRBV11-2 with TRBJ1-2; perhaps TRBD1 as D (6 bases). This sequence originates from an older woman in good health. The source material was blood. CDR3 sequence reads: CASSPIQGRGYGYTF. The CDR3 coding sequence is TGTGCCAGCAGCCCAATACAGGGTCGGGGATATGGCTACACCTTC.